Described below is a single T cell receptor beta chain sequence and its context. What it binds is unknown. After removal of 3 bases from V and 7 bases from J, the junction contained 14 bases not matched to a gene. CDR3 length: 17 amino acids. CDR1 and CDR2 from the germline V gene are LNHDA and SQIVND (reference sequence). The PCR contained 60 Vbeta and 13 Jbeta primers. The data were produced by immunoSEQ multiplex PCR, yet TCRdb's version contains in-frame clones alone and is incomplete. The table has 95,000 or so clones, 80% to 85% seen once. The sample comes from a study of cytomegalovirus exposure and HLA in healthy donors. Points from the study as a whole: In a later analysis, most CMV-associated TCR beta chains appeared HLA-restricted. Investigators reported approximately 150 TCR beta chains as tied to cytomegalovirus. Researchers reported in a later analysis that a missense DCLRE1C variant was tied to TCR beta V- and J-gene trimming.

The chain couples TRBV19 to TRBJ1-2, with 10 nucleotides matching TRBD1. Sequenced input: PBMCs. The clonotype comes from a woman between 65 and 79 years old in good health and CMV-seropositive. The CDR3 loop reads CASSIARAGQGEAGYTF. The CDR3 coding sequence is TGTGCCAGTAGTATCGCGAGGGCCGGACAGGGGGAGGCTGGCTACACCTTC.